This T cell receptor (beta chain) derives from a study of blood T cell repertoires in COVID-19. About the research overall: Sources were T cells, B-cell-depleted T cells, or PBMCs; the material itself was cDNA or gDNA.

Germline loops: CDR1 MRHNA, CDR2 SNTAGT. The V and J ends lost 6 bases and 0 bases respectively, with 6 bases between them. The CDR3 covers 13 residues. Under the authors' procedure: For nucleated cells, counts were estimated from reference gene primer amplification. Only in-frame clones appear in the TCRdb table, and some are missing; sequencing was by immunoSEQ multiplex PCR. V and J calls and clone size come straight from that table; D and trimming were deduced from the DNA. This sample carries 120,000 to 150,000 clones, 84% of them seen once, and the ten largest clones take more than 3%. This sequence originates from a middle-aged man in a cohort exposed to, infected with or recovered from COVID-19 (not recorded which). Sequences were obtained from PBMCs or T cells enriched from blood (not recorded which). The gene calls are TRBV6-4 and TRBJ1-5; D is uncertain. The CDR3 DNA reads as TGTGCCAGCAGCAGATATAGCAATCAGCCCCAGCATTTT. Translating gives CASSRYSNQPQHF.